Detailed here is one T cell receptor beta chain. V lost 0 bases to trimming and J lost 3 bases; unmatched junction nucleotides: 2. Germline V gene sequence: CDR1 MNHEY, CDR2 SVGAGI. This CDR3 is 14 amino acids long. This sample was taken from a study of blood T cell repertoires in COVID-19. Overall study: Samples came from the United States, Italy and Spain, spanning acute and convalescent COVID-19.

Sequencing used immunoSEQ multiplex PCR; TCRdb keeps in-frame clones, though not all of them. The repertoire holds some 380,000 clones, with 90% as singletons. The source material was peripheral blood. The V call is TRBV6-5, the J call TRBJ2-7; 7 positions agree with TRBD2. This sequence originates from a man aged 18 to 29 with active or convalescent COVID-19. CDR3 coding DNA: TGTGCCAGCAGTTACTCCGGGGAGGGCTACGAGCAGTACTTC. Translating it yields CASSYSGEGYEQYF.